This T cell receptor (beta chain) derives from a study of blood T cell repertoires in COVID-19. As originally analysed: Amplified reference gene primers provided the basis for estimating nucleated cell counts. Profiled with immunoSEQ multiplex PCR; TCRdb holds only in-frame clones, not every one. V and J calls and clone size are those listed in that table; D and trimming were worked out from the DNA. The sample includes 150,000 to 200,000 clones, about 86% of them seen just once. This CDR3 region has 14 residues. Trimming cost V 0 bases and J 4 bases, with 7 bases left between them. Per the germline V gene, CDR1 is MNHEY and CDR2 is SVGAGI. This clone occurred once.

This chain joins TRBV6-5 and TRBJ2-1; D is undetermined. The receptor's source is a man younger than 35 with acute or convalescent COVID-19. Sequencing was done on a sample of peripheral blood. In nucleotides, the CDR3 is TGTGCCAGCAGTTACTCCCGAGATTACAATGAGCAGTTCTTC. It is translated as CASSYSRDYNEQFF.